The 22 T cell receptor beta chains in this list originate from one sample, sequenced in a study of T cells in Graves' hyperthyroidism and ophthalmopathy. RNA transcripts provided the source from which TCR beta CDR3 regions were amplified. The study used the HTBI primer set for a first-round RT-PCR of the TCR CDR3. TCRdb analysed the multiplex PCR reads with MiXCR anew, one entry per CDR3 protein. The sample contains about 290,000 distinct CDR3 sequences, roughly an eighth of which appear only once. Sequencing was performed on blood. The receptors were sampled from a woman between 40 and 50 years old with Graves' hyperthyroidism.

This clonotype was picked up many times. The chain links TRBV19 to TRBJ1-5; D perhaps matches TRBD1 (6 bases). The CDR3 is made up of 17 amino acids. CDR1 is LNHDA, CDR2 SQIVND, per germline (reference sequence). The V and J ends lost 6 bases and 1 base respectively, with 19 bases between them. Here the CDR3 reads CASSQQGQRVSNQPQHF. CDR3 DNA: TGTGCCAGTAGCCAGCAGGGGCAAAGGGTAAGCAATCAGCCCCAGCATTTT.

This clonotype was recorded at least ten times. The chain couples TRBV28 to TRBJ1-2; a weak D match, TRBD1 (5 bases). V dropped 7 bases and J dropped 8 bases, with 17 bases sitting between them. Per germline, CDR1 MDHEN and CDR2 SYDVKM. The CDR3 length is 13 residues. The CDR3 coding sequence is TGTGCCAGCACCCTCGGGGGAGGGGCCGGCTACACCTTC. Amino acids: CASTLGGGAGYTF.

This clonotype was detected many times. The J gene is TRBJ2-1, the V gene TRBV2, with D possibly TRBD2 on 5 matching bases. The germline gives CDR1 SNHLY, CDR2 FYNNEI. V lost 4 bases to trimming and J lost 2 bases, with 12 bases between them. The CDR3 is 15 amino acids. The CDR3 DNA reads as TGTGCCAGCAGTGGATGGACTTCAACCTACAATGAGCAGTTCTTC. It is translated as CASSGWTSTYNEQFF.

This clonotype came up a few times. V is TRBV2 and J is TRBJ1-5; D is unclear. Germline assignment: CDR1 SNHLY and CDR2 FYNNEI. This CDR3 region has 13 residues. The V end lost 3 bases, the J end lost 9 bases, and 12 bases lay between the germline ends. CDR3 protein: CASSENTSGPQHF. The DNA of the CDR3 is TGTGCCAGCAGTGAGAACACCTCCGGGCCCCAGCATTTT.

Many counts were recorded for this clonotype. The DNA for the CDR3 is TGTGCCAGCAGCCACCGGGACAGGCTGACTGGCTACACCTTC. Protein sequence: CASSHRDRLTGYTF. The rearrangement uses TRBV11-2 and TRBJ1-2; TRBD1 matches 8 bases. The V segment lost 5 bases and the J segment 7 bases; nucleotides outside the gene matches: 9. Germline CDR1 is SGHAT and CDR2 is FQNNGV. There are 14 residues in the CDR3.

There are many counts of this clonotype. This chain connects TRBV28 to TRBJ2-1; D remains ambiguous. Germline lookup yields CDR1 MDHEN and CDR2 SYDVKM. V was trimmed by 8 bases and J by 4 bases, leaving 15 bases between them. This CDR3 contains 14 residues. Here the CDR3 reads CASARQPTYNEQFF. In nucleotides, the CDR3 is TGTGCCAGCGCAAGACAACCTACTTACAATGAGCAGTTCTTC.

This clonotype appeared many times. The J gene is TRBJ1-4, the V gene TRBV12-3 or TRBV12-4; the match to TRBD1 covers 9 bases. The CDR3 runs to 15 residues. V lost 4 bases, J lost 7 bases, and 7 bases stayed unmatched. This CDR3 reads CASSSGQGRSEKLFF. CDR3 DNA sequence: TGTGCCAGCAGTTCCGGACAGGGGCGAAGTGAAAAACTGTTTTTT.

This clonotype was found a few times. The chain couples TRBV20-1 to TRBJ2-1; TRBD2 matches 11 bases. This CDR3 spans 15 amino acids. Looked up from germline, CDR1 is DFQATT and CDR2 is SNEGSKA (reference sequence). The ends lost 5 bases at V and 4 bases at J; junction bases unmatched: 7. The CDR3 DNA follows: TGCAGTGCTGATAGCGGGAGGGCTATTTACAATGAGCAGTTCTTC. The encoded protein is CSADSGRAIYNEQFF.

The V call is TRBV6-6, the J call TRBJ2-1; 7 bases are a match to TRBD1. Germline CDR1 is MNHNY and CDR2 is SVGAGI (reference sequence). There are 13 residues in the CDR3. Losses at the gene ends were 1 base for V and 15 bases for J; bases not matched to a gene: 9. CDR3 coding DNA: TGTGCCAGCAGTTACTTGACCGGGACAGATCTGTTCTTC. The encoded protein is CASSYLTGTDLFF.

Only a few counts were recorded for this clonotype. J is TRBJ2-1 and V is TRBV12-3 or TRBV12-4, with 10 bases aligning to TRBD2. The CDR3 has 15 amino acids. Germline trimming cut 6 bases from V and 12 bases from J; bases unmatched to any gene: 14. The CDR3 DNA sequence: TGTGCCAGCAGCCCACAAGCGGGAGGGCACTCACGGCAGTTCTTC. The encoded protein is CASSPQAGGHSRQFF.

This clonotype was observed many times. The chain recombines TRBV12-3 or TRBV12-4 with TRBJ2-5, with 8 bases identical to TRBD2. J lost 1 base, V lost 7 bases, and 5 bases had no gene match. This CDR3 is built from 14 residues. The CDR3 coding sequence is TGTGCCAGCACCCCGGGAGGGGGCCAAGAGACCCAGTACTTC. It is translated as CASTPGGGQETQYF.

This clonotype was found a few times. This chain links TRBV12-3 or TRBV12-4 with TRBJ1-2; 12 positions match TRBD1. V gave up 1 base and J gave up 8 bases; unmatched junction bases: 17. The CDR3 is 19 residues long. CDR3 sequence reads: CASSLVPGTGGAGSLGYTF. CDR3 nucleotides: TGTGCCAGCAGTTTAGTCCCCGGGACAGGGGGCGCCGGTTCACTCGGCTACACCTTC.

This clonotype has only a few counts. A read error may account for a junction end that differs from germline. The genes are TRBV2 and TRBJ2-1; no firm D call. Germline assignment: CDR1 SNHLY and CDR2 FYNNEI. The CDR3 has 12 residues. CDR3 loop: CAGSEIGNEQFF. As DNA, the CDR3 is TGTGCCGGCAGTGAAATCGGCAATGAGCAGTTCTTC. The whole variable domain, remainder taken from reference TRBV2 and TRBJ2-1, is EPEVTQTPSHQVTQMGQEVILRCVPISNHLYFYWYRQILGQKVEFLVSFYNNEISEKSEIFDDQFSVERPDGSNFTLKIRSTKLEDSAMYFCAGSEIGNEQFFGPGTRLTVL.

This clonotype was observed many times. V and J are TRBV6-1 and TRBJ1-4; D unresolved. This CDR3 is built from 16 residues. Trimming left V 0 bases short and J 2 bases short, with 10 bases between. Germline CDR1 MNHNS, CDR2 SASEGT. DNA for the CDR3: TGTGCCAGCAGTGAAGCCCCTTGGAGGACTAATGAAAAACTGTTTTTT. This encodes CASSEAPWRTNEKLFF.

This clonotype was recorded at least ten times. The rearrangement uses TRBV2 and TRBJ2-5; 8 bases fit TRBD2. The CDR3 is 14 amino acids. Germline-derived CDR1 and CDR2 are SNHLY and FYNNEI. Trimming cost V 9 bases and J 1 base; bases outside gene matches: 7. CDR3 residues: CASVRTSGQETQYF. Here the CDR3 DNA reads TGTGCCAGTGTGAGAACTAGCGGCCAAGAGACCCAGTACTTC.

This clonotype was found many times. The rearrangement joins TRBV15 to TRBJ2-3, with D perhaps matching TRBD2 (6 bases). The V and J ends lost 3 bases and 0 bases respectively, with 13 bases between them. This CDR3 has 16 residues. CDR1 LNHNV and CDR2 YYDKDF come from the germline V gene (reference sequence). This CDR3 reads CATSRRAGFSTDTQYF. The CDR3 nucleotides read TGTGCCACCAGCAGGAGGGCGGGGTTCAGCACAGATACGCAGTATTTT.

This clonotype was seen many times. The chain recombines TRBV7-9 with TRBJ1-2; TRBD1 matches at 8 bases. The length of the CDR3 is 14 residues. CDR1 SEHNR and CDR2 FQNEAQ come from the germline V gene (reference sequence). J gave up 4 bases and V 2 bases, and 3 bases lay outside the gene matches. The CDR3 reads CASSLHGQGYGYTF. CDR3 coding DNA: TGTGCCAGCAGCTTACATGGACAGGGCTATGGCTACACCTTC.

This clonotype has ten or more counts. V and J are TRBV10-3 and TRBJ1-1; D gene unclear. V gave up 4 bases and J gave up 3 bases, with 12 bases separating them. The germline V gene encodes CDR1 ENHRY and CDR2 SYGVKD. The CDR3 covers 14 residues. The chain's CDR3 is CAISGTGRDTEAFF. The CDR3 region has the DNA TGTGCCATCAGTGGGACCGGACGGGACACTGAAGCTTTCTTT.

This chain joins TRBV25-1 and TRBJ1-1; no clear D. The germline CDR1 and CDR2 sequences are MGHDK and SYGVNS. The CDR3 consists of 12 residues. The ends were cut back, 2 bases at V and 8 bases at J, with 9 bases in the middle. CDR3: CASSEGRLEAFF. The CDR3 region has the DNA TGTGCCAGCAGTGAAGGACGTCTCGAAGCTTTCTTT.

The sample holds many counts of this clonotype. The V call is TRBV6-1, the J call TRBJ2-2; D is possibly TRBD2 (5 bases). V lost 7 bases, J lost 3 bases, and 12 bases lay in between. The germline CDR1 and CDR2 sequences are MNHNS and SASEGT. The CDR3 is 14 residues long. The CDR3 coding sequence is TGTGCCAGCAAGGGCGGGCGGCACACCGGGGAGCTGTTTTTT. Amino acids: CASKGGRHTGELFF.

This clonotype has a count of ten or more. The V and J genes are TRBV20-1 and TRBJ1-3, with 8 positions matching TRBD1. The CDR3 covers 15 residues. Germline V gives CDR1 DFQATT, CDR2 SNEGSKA (reference sequence). J was trimmed by 0 bases and V by 6 bases; bases with no gene match: 7. The CDR3 protein is CSAGQGSSSGNTIYF. CDR3 bases: TGCAGTGCCGGACAGGGCTCTAGCTCTGGAAACACCATATATTTT.

The J gene is TRBJ2-7, the V gene TRBV6-1; D might be TRBD1 or TRBD2, each matching 5 bases. Germline V gives CDR1 MNHNS, CDR2 SASEGT. V lost 4 bases and J 5 bases, leaving 21 bases between the germline ends. This CDR3 is built from 16 residues. The CDR3 here is CASSVPWGMGVHEQYF. The CDR3 coding sequence is TGTGCCAGCAGTGTTCCCTGGGGGATGGGGGTCCACGAGCAGTACTTC.